What follows are 20 T cell receptor beta chains derived from one specimen sequenced in a study of blood T cell repertoires in COVID-19. Clones were read by immunoSEQ multiplex PCR, and TCRdb kept only the in-frame ones, dropping some. This sample has about 150,000 clones, with 75% to 90% found just once. Sequenced input: peripheral blood. Receptor source: a woman aged 60-75 years with acute or convalescent COVID-19.

The chain links TRBV9 to TRBJ2-2, with TRBD2 identical over 8 bases. Germline V gives CDR1 SGDLS, CDR2 YYNGEE. V gave up 3 bases and J gave up 4 bases; unmatched junction bases: 8. The CDR3 consists of 16 residues. As DNA, the CDR3 is TGTGCCAGCAGCGGCCGGGGGGGGCTACTCACCGGGGAGCTGTTTTTT. It specifies CASSGRGGLLTGELFF. Full variable domain (rest looked up from reference TRBV9 and TRBJ2-2): DSGVTQTPKHLITATGQRVTLRCSPRSGDLSVYWYQQSLDQGLQFLIQYYNGEERAKGNILERFSAQQFPDLHSELNLSSLELGDSALYFCASSGRGGLLTGELFFGEGSRLTVL.

This chain joins TRBV19 and TRBJ1-4, with D tentatively TRBD1 (5 bases). This CDR3 region has 15 residues. Germline V CDR1 and CDR2: LNHDA, SQIVND (reference sequence). V gave up 8 bases and J gave up 1 base, with 14 bases separating them. The CDR3 region is CASPFGRGTNEKLFF. The CDR3 coding sequence is TGTGCCAGTCCCTTCGGTAGGGGAACTAATGAAAAACTGTTTTTT.

The chain recombines TRBV2 with TRBJ2-5; tentative D call: TRBD2 (5 bases). The CDR3 extends over 13 amino acids. Trimming removed 7 bases from V and 4 bases from J, with 13 bases in between. Per the germline V gene, CDR1 is SNHLY and CDR2 is FYNNEI. CDR3 nucleotide sequence: TGTGCCAGCACCAGCGGTGGTAGAGAGACCCAGTACTTC. Its translation: CASTSGGRETQYF.

J is TRBJ1-2 and V is TRBV5-1, with 7 bases matching TRBD1. This CDR3 region has 15 residues. The J segment lost 4 bases and the V segment lost 0 bases, leaving 6 bases of the junction unmatched. From germline, CDR1 is SGHRS and CDR2 YFSETQ. CDR3: CASSLDGTGVYGYTF. CDR3 bases: TGCGCCAGCAGCTTGGATGGAACAGGGGTCTATGGCTACACCTTC.

The gene calls are TRBV7-2 and TRBJ1-6, with D possibly matching TRBD1 (5 bases). Germline assignment: CDR1 SGHTA and CDR2 FQGNSA. This CDR3 spans 13 amino acids. V shed 3 bases and J shed 10 bases, with 10 bases lying between them. In DNA, the CDR3 is TGTGCCAGCAGCTTCAGGGAGGAATCACCCCTCCACTTT. Its translation: CASSFREESPLHF.

This clone was observed a single time. In DNA form, the CDR3 reads TGTGCCAGCAGTTTATGGGGGGAACGGACTAGCGTGGGCACCGGGGAGCTGTTTTTT. Amino acids: CASSLWGERTSVGTGELFF. The chain employs TRBV27 and TRBJ2-2, with 9 bases lining up with TRBD2. The germline gives CDR1 MNHEY, CDR2 SMNVEV (reference sequence). After removal of 1 base from V and 4 bases from J, the junction contained 13 bases not matched to a gene. The length of the CDR3 is 19 residues.

This rearrangement joins TRBV21-1 to TRBJ2-7; TRBD2, as called in the table, went unchecked against the DNA. TRBV21-1 is marked as a pseudogene. The CDR3 extends over 16 amino acids. Here the CDR3 reads CASSKALSGGAAEQYF. The CDR3 nucleotides read TGTGCCAGCAGCAAAGCGCTAAGCGGGGGGGCCGCCGAGCAGTACTTC.

The chain links TRBV6-2 or TRBV6-3 to TRBJ2-7; 7 bases map to TRBD2. Germline CDR1 and CDR2: MNHEY and SVGEGT. The CDR3 loop spans 13 amino acids. The ends lost 3 bases at V and 3 bases at J; junction bases unmatched: 2. In nucleotides, the CDR3 is TGTGCCAGCAGTTATGGGGGGGTCTACGAGCAGTACTTC. Amino acid sequence: CASSYGGVYEQYF.

This chain links TRBV7-6 with TRBJ2-7; perhaps TRBD1 as D (6 bases). Germline V gives CDR1 SGHVS, CDR2 FNYEAQ. This CDR3 spans 17 amino acids. V was cut by 1 base and J by 1 base, with 17 bases left in between. The CDR3 here is CASSLEVGHTGSYEQYF. DNA of the CDR3: TGTGCCAGCAGCTTAGAAGTGGGACACACCGGATCCTACGAGCAGTACTTC.

As regards this clone: One end of the junction fails to match germline, which may point to a read error. The chain carries TRBV7-6 and TRBJ2-5, with D tentatively TRBD1 (6 bases). Germline V gives CDR1 SGHVS, CDR2 FNYEAQ. The CDR3 runs 16 residues. The CDR3 protein is CASTLQGGRAQETQYF. The CDR3 DNA follows: TGTGCCAGCACCTTACAGGGTGGTAGGGCCCAAGAGACCCAGTACTTC. Supplemented by reference TRBV7-6 and TRBJ2-5, the full variable domain reads GAGVSQSPRYKVTKRGQDVALRCDPISGHVSLYWYRQALGQGPEFLTYFNYEAQQDKSGLPNDRFSAERPEGSISTLTIQRTEQRDSAMYRCASTLQGGRAQETQYFGPGTRLLVL.

J is TRBJ2-1 and V is TRBV24-1; a weak D match, TRBD1 (6 bases). V dropped 3 bases and J dropped 7 bases, with 12 bases sitting between them. The CDR3 is made up of 14 amino acids. The V gene's germline CDR1 is KGHDR and CDR2 SFDVKD. In nucleotides, the CDR3 is TGTGCCACCAGTGATACCAGGGGCTATAATGAGCAGTTCTTC. Its protein product is CATSDTRGYNEQFF.

The rearrangement links TRBV19 to TRBJ2-5, with 7 bases aligning to TRBD2. The CDR3 contains 13 residues. Germline trimming cut 3 bases from V and 2 bases from J; bases unmatched to any gene: 0. Germline V CDR1 and CDR2: LNHDA, SQIVND (reference sequence). CDR3 protein: CASSMRGQETQYF. The CDR3 DNA reads as TGTGCCAGTAGTATGCGGGGGCAAGAGACCCAGTACTTC.

This clone showed up just once. The CDR3 nucleotides are TGTGCCAGCGGTCAGGGCGAAATAGCCAAAAACATTCAGTACTTC. As protein: CASGQGEIAKNIQYF. The V and J genes are TRBV18 and TRBJ2-4; D may be TRBD1 (5 bases). The germline V gene has CDR1 KGHSH and CDR2 LQKENI. This CDR3 region has 15 residues. Trimming left V 8 bases short and J 0 bases short, with 14 bases between. Variable domain in full (rest from reference TRBV18 and TRBJ2-4): NAGVMQNPRHLVRRRGQEARLRCSPMKGHSHVYWYRQLPEEGLKFMVYLQKENIIDESGMPKERFSAEFPKEGPSILRIQQVVRGDSAAYFCASGQGEIAKNIQYFGAGTRLSVL.

J is TRBJ2-3 and V is TRBV5-1, with a weak D call TRBD2 (7 bases). Trimming left V 0 bases short and J 4 bases short, with 15 bases between. The CDR3 is 16 residues long. CDR1 and CDR2 from the germline V gene are SGHRS and YFSETQ. The CDR3 is CASSLGEGGTADTQYF. The CDR3 nucleotides are TGCGCCAGCAGCTTGGGGGAGGGGGGCACGGCAGATACGCAGTATTTT.

This clone occurred once. This rearrangement joins TRBV7-2 to TRBJ2-2; no definite D call. Per the germline V gene, CDR1 is SGHTA and CDR2 is FQGNSA. The CDR3 sequence is 14 residues long. Trimming pared 6 bases from V and 6 bases from J, leaving 14 bases between. CDR3 in DNA: TGTGCCAGCAGAGACGTCCTGGGCGCCGGGGAGCTGTTTTTT. This encodes CASRDVLGAGELFF.

The chain has TRBV7-2 and TRBJ2-7, with D possibly TRBD2 on 8 matching bases. Trimming left V 2 bases short and J 3 bases short, with 20 bases between. The CDR3 has 17 amino acids. The germline V gene has CDR1 SGHTA and CDR2 FQGNSA. CDR3 loop: CASSLTSGGGGYYEQYF. CDR3 bases: TGTGCCAGCAGCTTAACGTCGGGAGGGGGCGGCTACTACGAGCAGTACTTC. The full variable domain, completed using reference TRBV7-2 and TRBJ2-7, is GAGVSQSPSNKVTEKGKDVELRCDPISGHTALYWYRQSLGQGLEFLIYFQGNSAPDKSGLPSDRFSAERTGGSVSTLTIQRTQQEDSAVYLCASSLTSGGGGYYEQYFGPGTRLTVT.

The rearrangement links TRBV5-1 to TRBJ1-6, with D hard to call. CDR1 is SGHRS and CDR2 is YFSETQ in the germline V gene. Deletions cut 0 bases from V and 0 bases from J, with 10 bases between. CDR3 size: 17 residues. CDR3: CASSLEPLGSYNSPLHF. CDR3 DNA: TGCGCCAGCAGCTTGGAACCCCTAGGCTCCTATAATTCACCCCTCCACTTT.

The rearrangement joins TRBV10-3 to TRBJ1-4, with D possibly matching TRBD1 (6 bases). This CDR3 region has 16 residues. Trimming took 0 bases from V and 2 from J, leaving 10 bases between them. Per germline, CDR1 ENHRY and CDR2 SYGVKD. CDR3 in DNA: TGTGCCATCAGTGAGTCGGGGGGGCGGACTAATGAAAAACTGTTTTTT. Translation: CAISESGGRTNEKLFF.

The chain combines TRBV19 with TRBJ2-1, with D perhaps TRBD2 (5 bases). V dropped 0 bases and J dropped 4 bases, with 13 bases sitting between them. The germline gives CDR1 LNHDA, CDR2 SQIVND (reference sequence). This CDR3 has 16 residues. DNA for the CDR3: TGTGCCAGTAGTATAGATGGGGTTGGACTTTACAATGAGCAGTTCTTC. Its translation: CASSIDGVGLYNEQFF.

The chain couples TRBV7-3 to TRBJ1-1; possible D gene TRBD1, 5 bases. CDR3 length: 13 amino acids. Between the trimmed V and J ends, which lost 0 bases and 5 bases, there was a span of 7 bases. The germline CDR1 and CDR2 sequences are SGHTA and FQGTGA. CDR3 loop: CASSLTAGTEAFF. The CDR3 bases are TGTGCCAGCAGCTTAACGGCAGGGACTGAAGCTTTCTTT.